Given below is one T cell receptor (beta chain) in context. Noted treatment: randomized to nivolumab then ipilimumab (arm A) or the reverse (arm B). Germline values: CDR1 KGHSY, CDR2 FQNENV. V was pared by 4 bases and J by 5 bases, with 9 bases of the junction left unmatched. The CDR3 has 15 residues. Assay used: immunoSEQ multiplex PCR; TCRdb lists only in-frame clones, some missing. The data hold some 6,100 clones, with 25% to 30% observed a single time. The source of the sample is a study of sequential checkpoint blockade in melanoma. The receptor's source is a human donor with melanoma. Sequencing used tumor tissue (inferred from file names), obtained from a patient given nivolumab and ipilimumab in sequence. The V and J genes are TRBV16 and TRBJ1-1; 8 bases map to TRBD1. The DNA for the CDR3 is TGTGCCAGCAGCCTAGGACAGGGTTTTATGACTGAAGCTTTCTTT. Its translation is CASSLGQGFMTEAFF. Looking up the rest from reference TRBV16 and TRBJ1-1 gives the full variable domain: GEEVAQTPKHLVRGEGQKAKLYCAPIKGHSYVFWYQQVLKNEFKFLISFQNENVFDETGMPKERFSAKCLPNSPCSLEIQATKLEDSAVYFCASSLGQGFMTEAFFGQGTRLTVV.